The next 6 T cell receptor beta chains were all read from a single sample in a study of T cell changes during pregnancy in multiple sclerosis. Assay: immunoSEQ multiplex PCR; the TCRdb copy retains only in-frame clones and omits some. The top ten hold 0.5% to 0.65% of the sample, which has 55,000 to 80,000 clones, roughly 94% seen once. Sequencing used peripheral blood, obtained in the third trimester of pregnancy. These receptors originate from a female donor with multiple sclerosis, enrolled in a pregnancy study.

The chain recombines TRBV6-5 with TRBJ2-7, with a possible D match to TRBD1 (5 bases). Looked up from germline, CDR1 is MNHEY and CDR2 is SVGAGI. CDR3 length: 14 residues. V gave up 7 bases and J gave up 1 base, with 14 bases separating them. CDR3 sequence reads: CASMGSGLSYEQYF. The CDR3 DNA is TGTGCCAGCATGGGGTCAGGGTTATCCTACGAGCAGTACTTC.

The V and J genes are TRBV25-1 and TRBJ2-1; possibly TRBD2 for D (5 bases). The germline V gene has CDR1 MGHDK and CDR2 SYGVNS. Deletions cut 2 bases from V and 4 bases from J, with 12 bases between. The CDR3 length is 15 residues. The CDR3 loop is CASSEVRGAYNEQFF. CDR3 DNA sequence: TGTGCCAGCAGTGAAGTTCGGGGAGCTTACAATGAGCAGTTCTTC.

The gene calls are TRBV5-1 and TRBJ2-7; 8 nucleotides line up with TRBD1. This CDR3 contains 15 residues. From germline, CDR1 is SGHRS and CDR2 YFSETQ. With V trimmed by 0 bases and J by 3 bases, 5 bases remained unmatched. DNA of the CDR3: TGCGCCAGCAGCTTGGGTCAGGGGGCAAACTACGAGCAGTACTTC. Its translation is CASSLGQGANYEQYF.

The chain is built from TRBV10-3 and TRBJ1-1, with TRBD1 matching 7 bases. The CDR3 extends over 14 amino acids. Germline CDR1 is ENHRY and CDR2 is SYGVKD. The V and J ends lost 6 bases and 1 base, in that order; junction bases with no gene match: 5. DNA of the CDR3: TGTGCCATCAGACCCGGGACAGCGAACACTGAAGCTTTCTTT. Amino acid sequence: CAIRPGTANTEAFF.

This clone has more than one count but fewer than ten. V gene TRBV10-1 combines with J gene TRBJ2-7; no clear D gene. This CDR3 has 12 amino acids. The germline V gene encodes CDR1 WNHNN and CDR2 SYGVQD (reference sequence). Between the trimmed V and J ends, which lost 3 bases and 4 bases, there was a span of 7 bases. CDR3 DNA sequence: TGCGCCAGCAGTGAAGCAGGTTACGAGCAGTACTTC. This sequence encodes CASSEAGYEQYF.

This rearrangement joins TRBV7-6 to TRBJ1-6; TRBD1 agrees at 10 bases. The CDR3 is 15 amino acids. Germline trimming cut 3 bases from V and 5 bases from J; bases unmatched to any gene: 1. Germline lookup yields CDR1 SGHVS and CDR2 FNYEAQ. Here the CDR3 reads CASSFGTGDNSPLHF. The CDR3 DNA is TGTGCCAGCAGCTTCGGGACAGGGGATAATTCACCCCTCCACTTT.